A single sample gave rise to the 9 T cell receptor beta chains below, sequenced in a study of T-cell reconstitution after alpha-beta-depleted transplantation in children. Unique molecular identifiers tagged the TCRbeta library. TCRdb recomputed calls from the PCR reads with MiXCR, one row per CDR3 protein. This table has approximately 170,000 distinct CDR3 sequences, 11% appearing once. The specimen was PBMCs, collected before TCRalphabeta/CD19-depleted stem cell transplant. These receptors originate from a boy aged 2 to 10 with acute myeloid leukemia, due to receive a stem cell transplant.

This clonotype was recorded many times. The rearrangement links TRBV4-1 to TRBJ1-1; D might be TRBD1 (5 bases). V was clipped by 2 bases and J by 3 bases, with 13 bases between them. Germline V lookup: CDR1 MGHRA, CDR2 YSYEKL. The CDR3 sequence is 15 residues long. The CDR3 protein is CASSQIFLGDTEAFF. CDR3 nucleotides: TGCGCCAGCAGCCAAATATTCCTGGGGGACACTGAAGCTTTCTTT.

The sample holds many counts of this clonotype. The chain recombines TRBV6-5 with TRBJ1-5; D gene ambiguous. Per the germline V gene, CDR1 is MNHEY and CDR2 is SVGAGI. Trimming removed 0 bases from V and 5 bases from J, with 5 bases in between. The CDR3 runs to 13 residues. The CDR3 is CASSYSADQPQHF. CDR3 DNA sequence: TGTGCCAGCAGTTACTCGGCCGATCAGCCCCAGCATTTT.

Ten or more counts support this clonotype. The V and J genes are TRBV20-1 and TRBJ1-6; 9 bases line up with TRBD1. Germline-derived CDR1 and CDR2 are DFQATT and SNEGSKA (reference sequence). The CDR3 length is 14 residues. V shed 6 bases and J 6 bases; nucleotides not matched to a gene: 6. CDR3 region: CSAYPGQGNSPLHF. The CDR3 nucleotides read TGCAGTGCATACCCGGGACAGGGTAATTCACCCCTCCACTTT.

This clonotype was found many times. The CDR3 region is CASSYSRDNYGYTF. The DNA for the CDR3 is TGTGCCAGCAGTTACTCGCGGGACAACTATGGCTACACCTTC. The chain has TRBV6-5 and TRBJ1-2, with D perhaps matching TRBD1 (5 bases). The CDR3 is made up of 14 amino acids. The germline gives CDR1 MNHEY, CDR2 SVGAGI. V gave up 0 bases and J gave up 2 bases, with 7 bases separating them.

The J gene is TRBJ2-3, the V gene TRBV12-3 or TRBV12-4; 11 bases fit TRBD2. The ends lost 5 bases at V and 8 bases at J; junction bases unmatched: 9. The CDR3 is 15 residues long. The CDR3 region is CASSKLAGVIGTQYF. In DNA, the CDR3 is TGTGCCAGCAGTAAACTAGCGGGGGTGATTGGTACGCAGTATTTT.

This clonotype was counted ten times or more. The gene calls are TRBV7-9 and TRBJ1-6; D is unclear. V lost 0 bases, J lost 8 bases, and 8 bases lay in between. The CDR3 runs 14 residues. Germline CDR1 reads SEHNR; CDR2 reads FQNEAQ (reference sequence). CDR3 loop: CASSLAWTDSPLHF. The CDR3 DNA sequence: TGTGCCAGCAGCTTAGCTTGGACTGATTCACCCCTCCACTTT.

This clonotype was detected ten times or more. The chain combines TRBV4-1 with TRBJ1-1; D is unclear. The V gene lost 0 bases and the J gene lost 3 bases, with 11 bases spanning the gap. CDR3 size: 15 residues. In germline, CDR1 is MGHRA, CDR2 YSYEKL. The CDR3 bases are TGCGCCAGCAGCCAAGAAAACTCAGGAGACACTGAAGCTTTCTTT. Translation: CASSQENSGDTEAFF.

This clonotype was seen many times. The rearrangement links TRBV5-1 to TRBJ2-3; 12 bases match TRBD2. V trimming: 4 bases; J trimming: 1 base; junction bases outside the gene matches: 7. CDR3 length: 17 residues. Germline CDR1 is SGHRS and CDR2 is YFSETQ. CDR3 residues: CASSPRTSGDRTDTQYF. CDR3 nucleotides: TGCGCCAGCAGCCCACGGACTAGCGGGGACCGCACAGATACGCAGTATTTT.

This clonotype was counted ten times or more. The chain combines TRBV7-6 with TRBJ2-7; TRBD2 agrees at 11 bases. Germline CDR1 SGHVS, CDR2 FNYEAQ. The V gene end was trimmed by 1 base and the J gene end by 0 bases; junction bases not matched to a gene: 5. This CDR3 contains 17 residues. The CDR3 DNA sequence: TGTGCCAGCAGCTTAGAACTAGCGGGAGACCCCTCCTACGAGCAGTACTTC. It is translated as CASSLELAGDPSYEQYF. The full variable domain, with the rest looked up from reference TRBV7-6 and TRBJ2-7, is GAGVSQSPRYKVTKRGQDVALRCDPISGHVSLYWYRQALGQGPEFLTYFNYEAQQDKSGLPNDRFSAERPEGSISTLTIQRTEQRDSAMYRCASSLELAGDPSYEQYFGPGTRLTVT.